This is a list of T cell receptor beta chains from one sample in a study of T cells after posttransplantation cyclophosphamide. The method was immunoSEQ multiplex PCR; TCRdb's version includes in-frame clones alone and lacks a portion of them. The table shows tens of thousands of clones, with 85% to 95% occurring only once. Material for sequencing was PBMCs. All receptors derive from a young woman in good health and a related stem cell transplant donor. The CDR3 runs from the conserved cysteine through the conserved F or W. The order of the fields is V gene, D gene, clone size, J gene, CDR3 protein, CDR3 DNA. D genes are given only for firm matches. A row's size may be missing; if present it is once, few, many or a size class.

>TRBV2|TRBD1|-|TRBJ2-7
CASPGTGSYEQYF
TGTGCCAGCCCTGGGACAGGCTCCTACGAGCAGTACTTC
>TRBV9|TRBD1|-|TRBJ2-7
CASSASGTGGDEQYF
TGTGCCAGCAGCGCCTCCGGGACAGGGGGGGACGAGCAGTACTTC
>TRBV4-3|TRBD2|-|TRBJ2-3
CASSQTSGGSTDTQYF
TGCGCCAGCAGCCAAACTAGCGGGGGGAGCACAGATACGCAGTATTTT
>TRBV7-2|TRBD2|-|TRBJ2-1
CASSFGGGPIWNEQFF
TGTGCCAGCAGCTTCGGGGGGGGGCCCATTTGGAATGAGCAGTTCTTC
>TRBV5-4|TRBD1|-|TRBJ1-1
CASSIKTGLTEAFF
TGTGCCAGCAGCATTAAGACAGGGTTGACTGAAGCTTTCTTT
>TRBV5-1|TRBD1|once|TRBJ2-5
CASSFGQGLRETQYF
TGCGCCAGCAGCTTCGGACAGGGATTACGGGAGACCCAGTACTTC
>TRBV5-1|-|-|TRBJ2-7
CASSSYREREQYF
TGCGCCAGCAGCTCGTACAGGGAGCGGGAGCAGTACTTC
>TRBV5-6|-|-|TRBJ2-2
CASSPGGPPLDTGELFF
TGTGCCAGCAGCCCCGGAGGACCCCCCCTGGACACCGGGGAGCTGTTTTTT
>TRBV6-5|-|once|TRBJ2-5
CASSKRTQETQYF
TGTGCCAGCAGTAAGCGAACCCAAGAGACCCAGTACTTC
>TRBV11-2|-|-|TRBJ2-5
CASSLGHIIQETQYF
TGTGCCAGCAGCTTAGGTCACATTATCCAAGAGACCCAGTACTTC
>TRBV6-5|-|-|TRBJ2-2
CASSYRQTNTGELFF
TGTGCCAGCAGTTACCGACAGACGAACACCGGGGAGCTGTTTTTT
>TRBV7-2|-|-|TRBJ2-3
CASSSEGVAQYF
TGTGCCAGCAGCTCAGAGGGCGTGGCGCAGTATTTT
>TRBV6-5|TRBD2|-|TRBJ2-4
CASSYGLAVAKNIQYF
TGTGCCAGCAGTTATGGACTAGCGGTAGCCAAAAACATTCAGTACTTC
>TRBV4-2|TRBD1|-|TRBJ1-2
CASSQERDREYNYGYTF
TGTGCCAGCAGCCAAGAAAGGGACAGGGAGTATAACTATGGCTACACCTTC
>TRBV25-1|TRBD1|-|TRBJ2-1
CASSKTTGRSINEQFF
TGTGCCAGCAGTAAAACGACAGGGAGATCCATCAATGAGCAGTTCTTC
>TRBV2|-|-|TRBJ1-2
CASRFQKNYGYTF
TGTGCCAGCAGGTTTCAGAAAAACTATGGCTACACCTTC
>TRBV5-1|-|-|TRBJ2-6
CASSLDVSGANVLTF
TGCGCCAGCAGCTTGGATGTCTCTGGGGCCAACGTCCTGACTTTC
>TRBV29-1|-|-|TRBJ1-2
CRADGNYGYTF
TGCAGAGCGGACGGAAACTATGGCTACACCTTC
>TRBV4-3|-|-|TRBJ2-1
CASRGGNEQFF
TGCGCCAGCAGGGGGGGCAATGAGCAGTTCTTC
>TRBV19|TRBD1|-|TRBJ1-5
CASSIGTGGVQPQHF
TGTGCCAGTAGTATAGGGACAGGGGGCGTTCAGCCCCAGCATTTT
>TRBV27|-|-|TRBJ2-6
CASSLGGSGANVLTF
TGTGCCAGCAGTTTAGGGGGGTCTGGGGCCAACGTCCTGACTTTC
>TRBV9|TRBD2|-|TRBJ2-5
CASSVAGGLLETQYF
TGTGCCAGCAGCGTAGCGGGGGGGTTGTTGGAGACCCAGTACTTC
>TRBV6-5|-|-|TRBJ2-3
CASSYSGGSQYF
TGTGCCAGCAGTTACTCTGGGGGGTCGCAGTATTTT
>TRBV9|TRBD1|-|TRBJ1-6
CASSPRTGADNSPLHF
TGTGCCAGCAGCCCCCGGACAGGGGCAGATAATTCACCCCTCCACTTT
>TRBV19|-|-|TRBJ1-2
CASSIKGKGYGYTF
TGTGCCAGTAGTATAAAGGGGAAAGGCTATGGCTACACCTTC
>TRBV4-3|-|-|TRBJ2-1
CASSQDKRGREQFF
TGCGCCAGCAGCCAAGATAAACGGGGGCGGGAGCAGTTCTTC
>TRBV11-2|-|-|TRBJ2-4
CASRLAAAKNIQYF
TGTGCCAGCAGGTTGGCAGCAGCCAAAAACATTCAGTACTTC
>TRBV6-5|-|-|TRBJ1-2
CASSSDVWNYGYTF
TGTGCCAGCAGTTCGGACGTATGGAACTATGGCTACACCTTC
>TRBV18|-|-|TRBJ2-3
CASSPLVYPDTQYF
TGTGCCAGCTCACCACTGGTGTATCCAGATACGCAGTATTTT
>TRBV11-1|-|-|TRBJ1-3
CASSLARDRASGNTIYF
TGTGCCAGCAGCTTAGCGCGGGACCGAGCCTCTGGAAACACCATATATTTT
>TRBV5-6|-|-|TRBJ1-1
CASSRGPEAFF
TGTGCCAGCAGCCGAGGACCTGAAGCTTTCTTT
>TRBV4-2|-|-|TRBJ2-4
CASSQRVVVNENIQYF
TGTGCCAGCAGCCAAAGGGTGGTAGTGAACGAAAACATTCAGTACTTC
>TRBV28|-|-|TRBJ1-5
CASSLSEGAIQPQHF
TGTGCCAGCAGTTTATCGGAAGGAGCGATCCAGCCCCAGCATTTT
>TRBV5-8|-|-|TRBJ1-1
CASSLRRGWAFF
TGTGCCAGCAGCTTGAGGAGGGGTTGGGCTTTCTTT
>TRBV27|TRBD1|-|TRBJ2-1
CASSARQGNEQFF
TGTGCCAGCAGTGCACGACAGGGAAATGAGCAGTTCTTC
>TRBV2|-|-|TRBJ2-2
CASEQATNTGELFF
TGTGCCAGCGAACAGGCAACGAACACCGGGGAGCTGTTTTTT
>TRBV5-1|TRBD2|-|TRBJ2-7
CASSSRSRGGTYEQYF
TGCGCCAGCAGCTCGCGGTCTCGGGGGGGGACCTACGAGCAGTACTTC
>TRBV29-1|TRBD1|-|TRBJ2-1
CSVDLGPGQAYNEQFF
TGCAGCGTTGATCTTGGACCGGGACAGGCTTACAATGAGCAGTTCTTC
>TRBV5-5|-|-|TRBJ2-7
CASSLAGTTNYEQYF
TGTGCCAGCAGCTTGGCCGGGACAACGAACTACGAGCAGTACTTC
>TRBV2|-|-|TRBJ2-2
CASSEGAGELFF
TGTGCCAGCAGTGAGGGGGCGGGGGAGCTGTTTTTT
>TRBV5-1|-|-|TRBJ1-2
CASSDPTEFNYGYTF
TGCGCCAGCAGCGACCCTACAGAATTTAACTATGGCTACACCTTC
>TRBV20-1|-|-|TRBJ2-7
CSARGENEQYF
TGCAGTGCTAGGGGGGAAAACGAGCAGTACTTC